The rows below give T cell receptor beta chains drawn from one sample of a study of blood T cell repertoires in COVID-19. Using immunoSEQ multiplex PCR, the repertoire was profiled, and TCRdb retains in-frame clones only, with some absent. Here the sample spans about 150,000 clones, more than 75% being singletons. Material for sequencing was peripheral blood. The source is a man aged 60 to 69 with active or convalescent COVID-19. CDR3s include the opening cysteine and the closing phenylalanine or tryptophan. A D gene is named only where the DNA matches it firmly. Expanded clones are given a class, and other clones once, few, many or no size at all.

V gene	D gene	J gene	clone size	CDR3 DNA	CDR3 protein
TRBV29-1	TRBD2	TRBJ2-3	-	TGCGCCGGGAGGGCAGAGGGTCTCACAGATACGCAGTATTTT	CAGRAEGLTDTQYF
TRBV6-5	TRBD1	TRBJ1-6	-	TGTGCCAGCAGTTTCCTGGGACAGGGGAATTCACCCCTCCACTTT	CASSFLGQGNSPLHF
TRBV19	TRBD2	TRBJ2-1	-	TGTGCCAGTAGAAGGACTAGCGGGAGGCTTTACAATGAGCAGTTCTTC	CASRRTSGRLYNEQFF
TRBV4-1	-	TRBJ2-7	-	TGCGCCGGCAGCCAAGCCGTGGCAGTCGAGCAGTACTTC	CAGSQAVAVEQYF
TRBV7-8	-	TRBJ2-7	-	TGTGCCAGCAGCTTAACAGGGAGCTCCTACGAGCAGTACTTC	CASSLTGSSYEQYF
TRBV11-2	TRBD1	TRBJ1-2	-	TGTGCCAGCAGCTTACTCGGACAGGGGGCGCGAGGCTACACCTTC	CASSLLGQGARGYTF
TRBV6-2/TRBV6-3	-	TRBJ2-4	-	TGTGCCAGCAGTCCCTCCGTGGGCCCCCGGGGCATTCAGTACTTC	CASSPSVGPRGIQYF
TRBV19	-	TRBJ2-1	-	TGTGCCAGTGGAGTGAGCGGAGGAGGGCAGTTCTTC	CASGVSGGGQFF
TRBV21-1	-	TRBJ2-7	-	TGTGCCAGCATGACGATGCGGTTTCCCTACGAGCAGTACTTC	CASMTMRFPYEQYF
TRBV4-2	-	TRBJ1-5	-	TGTGCCAGCAGCCAAGATACGAGGGTTGGACAGCCCCAGCATTTT	CASSQDTRVGQPQHF
TRBV2	TRBD2	TRBJ2-3	-	TGTGCCAGCCGTCGGGAGGTCGGCACAGATACGCAGTATTTT	CASRREVGTDTQYF
TRBV25-1	-	TRBJ1-4	-	TGTGCCAGCAGCGGACAGCCAAATGAAAAACTGTTTTTT	CASSGQPNEKLFF
TRBV2	TRBD1	TRBJ1-5	-	TGTGCCAGCAGTGGGATCAGGGGGAGGAATCAGCCCCAGCATTTT	CASSGIRGRNQPQHF
TRBV2	-	TRBJ2-7	-	TGTGCCAGCAAAGGGGGTGGAGGGACTATCGAGCAGTACTTC	CASKGGGGTIEQYF
TRBV12-5	TRBD2	TRBJ2-2	-	TGTGCTAGTGGTTGGGAGCGCGGGGGGACCGGGGAGCTGTTTTTT	CASGWERGGTGELFF
TRBV28	TRBD1	TRBJ2-5	once	TGTGCCAGCAGGGCCAGGGGGTACCAAGAGACCCAGTACTTC	CASRARGYQETQYF
TRBV7-9	-	TRBJ1-1	-	TGTGCCAGCAGCTTAGCCGGGGAGGTTGAAGCTTTCTTT	CASSLAGEVEAFF
TRBV11-2	-	TRBJ2-2	-	TGTGCCAGCAGCTTAAACAGGAACACCGGGGAGCTGTTTTTT	CASSLNRNTGELFF
TRBV20-1	-	TRBJ1-1	-	TGCAGTGCGGGCCGGGGATTTGAAGCTTTCTTT	CSAGRGFEAFF
TRBV7-2	-	TRBJ2-7	-	TGTGCCAGCAGCTTAGGACCCGCGGCCCCCTACGAGCAGTACTTC	CASSLGPAAPYEQYF
TRBV30	TRBD2	TRBJ2-3	-	TGTGCCGGGGGGCTCAAAGCGGGAGTCAGCGATACGCAGTATTTT	CAGGLKAGVSDTQYF
TRBV4-1	TRBD1	TRBJ1-5	-	TGCGCCAGCAGCCAGCAGGGGGCCGGTAATCAGCCCCAGCATTTT	CASSQQGAGNQPQHF
TRBV4-3	-	TRBJ2-7	-	TGCGCCAGCAGCCAAGATTCCCAAACCTACGAGCAGTACTTC	CASSQDSQTYEQYF
TRBV19	-	TRBJ2-3	few	TGTGCCAGTAGTATAGCCCTTCTAGATACGCAGTATTTT	CASSIALLDTQYF
TRBV5-4	TRBD2	TRBJ2-3	-	TGTGCCAGCAGCTTGGCCCTGACTAGCAGAAGCACAGATACGCAGTATTTT	CASSLALTSRSTDTQYF
TRBV7-6	TRBD2	TRBJ2-4	few	TGTGCCAGCAGCTCCTCCGGGGGGAGCGGAAACATTCAGTACTTC	CASSSSGGSGNIQYF
TRBV5-8	-	TRBJ2-7	-	TGTGCCAGCTCCCTTCGGGGTTTCGACGAGCAGTACTTC	CASSLRGFDEQYF
TRBV9	-	TRBJ2-7	-	TGTGCCAGCAGCATTAGGGGGGGGCTGGACGAGCAGTACTTC	CASSIRGGLDEQYF
TRBV28	-	TRBJ2-1	-	TGTGCCAGCAGTCCCAGCGGTTTCTCCTACAATGAGCAGTTCTTC	CASSPSGFSYNEQFF